The sample holds many counts of the clone carrying this T cell receptor (beta chain). This specimen belongs to a study of identical twins. One entry per CDR3 protein results from TCRdb running MiXCR on the 5' RACE reads. The sample consists of about 520,000 distinct CDR3 sequences, about 20% of them appearing once. Germline CDR1 and CDR2: SGHRS and YFSETQ. This CDR3 contains 14 residues. The V end was cut by 4 bases, the J end by 4 bases, with 11 bases between. These data were also filed under a second study, of T cells expressing NK-cell markers.

The clonotype was recovered from a woman under 30 in good health. Source material: CD4+ T cells sorted from blood. The V gene is TRBV5-1, the J gene TRBJ1-4, with TRBD1 as a possible D gene (5 bases). CDR3 loop: CASSDGGGNEKLFF. CDR3 in DNA: TGCGCCAGCAGCGACGGCGGGGGTAATGAAAAACTGTTTTTT.